The 14 T cell receptor beta chains reported below all come from one sample, sequenced in a study of T cell repertoires in aging, cancer and after chemotherapy. Peripheral blood genomic DNA, not sorted cells or RNA, was the template. Rearranged V-D-J TRB sequences were amplified with a mixed TRB-A/B primer pool. From the multiplex PCR reads, TCRdb called clonotypes with MiXCR, one entry per CDR3 protein. The sample lists 1,000 to 1,500 distinct CDR3 sequences, less than 30% seen once, with roughly 15% in the top ten. The sample comprised blood. These receptor sequences come from a human donor with a solid tumor.

By frequency in the sample, this clonotype is medium-sized. The V call is TRBV6-6, the J call TRBJ2-2; TRBD1 matches at 11 bases. The CDR3 covers 17 residues. Trimming removed 2 bases from V and 8 bases from J; junction bases left unmatched: 10. Germline V gene sequence: CDR1 MNHNY, CDR2 SVGAGI (reference sequence). In DNA form, the CDR3 reads TGTGCCAGCAGTTACCCGGTAGGACAGGGGGCAGCAGGGGAGCTGTTTTTT. It codes for CASSYPVGQGAAGELFF.

Notes on this clonotype: Since a much larger clone is just one base distant, this may be a read error. The CDR3 does not end in the conserved phenylalanine or tryptophan, so this is likely a read error. The gene calls are TRBV6-5 and TRBJ1-6; 10 bases map to TRBD1. The CDR3 extends over 14 amino acids. Germline V gene sequence: CDR1 MNHEY, CDR2 SVGAGI. Unmatched junction bases numbered 8, after V lost 8 bases and J lost 10 bases. CDR3 sequence (DNA): TGTGCCAGCGGCTCGACAGGGGGCTGGTCACCCCTCCACTTG. Residues: CASGSTGGWSPLHL.

Comments on this clonotype: Just one base apart from a much larger clone, this may be a read error. The chain has TRBV6-1 and TRBJ2-6, with D hard to call. V was clipped by 9 bases and J by 0 bases, with 6 bases between them. The germline CDR1 and CDR2 sequences are MNHNS and SASEGT. The length of the CDR3 is 13 residues. The CDR3 reads CARLTSGANVLTF. CDR3 DNA sequence: TGTGCCAGGCTTACCTCTGGGGCCAACGTCCTGACTTTC.

The rearrangement uses TRBV18 and TRBJ2-1, with a weak D call TRBD2 (5 bases). In germline, CDR1 is KGHSH, CDR2 LQKENI. CDR3 length: 14 amino acids. The V end lost 3 bases, the J end lost 10 bases, and 16 bases lay between the germline ends. The CDR3 is CASSPQGGLGEQFF. CDR3 coding DNA: TGTGCCAGCTCACCCCAAGGAGGTCTTGGGGAGCAGTTCTTC.

To note about this clonotype: A much larger clone lies a single base off, so this may be a read error. This chain's CDR3 is CASSDSGGSYNGQFF. The DNA of the CDR3 is TGTGCCAGCAGTGACTCAGGGGGCTCCTACAATGGGCAGTTCTTC. J is TRBJ2-1 and V is TRBV6-4; 7 bases match TRBD1. This CDR3 spans 15 amino acids. Looked up from germline, CDR1 is MRHNA and CDR2 is SNTAGT.

Only a few counts were recorded for this clonotype. This chain joins TRBV12-3 or TRBV12-4 and TRBJ1-3; D is perhaps TRBD1 (6 bases). Trimming took 7 bases from V and 0 from J, leaving 16 bases between them. The CDR3 sequence is 16 residues long. CDR3 loop: CASTQQGSISGNTIYF. The DNA for the CDR3 is TGTGCCAGCACCCAACAGGGTTCTATCTCTGGAAACACCATATATTTT.

The rearrangement uses TRBV6-5 and TRBJ2-7; D perhaps matches TRBD1 (5 bases). Germline V CDR1 and CDR2: MNHEY, SVGAGI. This CDR3 has 14 residues. V was pared by 2 bases and J by 1 base, with 9 bases between. Written as DNA, the CDR3 is TGTGCCAGCAGTTACACGGACACGTCCTACGAGCAGTACTTC. Its protein is CASSYTDTSYEQYF.

By frequency in the sample, this clonotype is large. This chain joins TRBV6-2 or TRBV6-3 and TRBJ1-5, with no clear D. CDR3 size: 13 residues. The germline CDR1 and CDR2 sequences are MNHEY and SVGEGT. V gave up 2 bases and J gave up 4 bases, with 6 bases separating them. The CDR3 reads CASSYMENQPQHF. The CDR3 region has the DNA TGTGCCAGCAGTTACATGGAGAATCAGCCCCAGCATTTT.

This sequence joins TRBV18 and TRBJ1-6; a weak D match, TRBD1 (6 bases). Germline V lookup: CDR1 KGHSH, CDR2 LQKENI. This CDR3 is 16 amino acids long. V was cut by 2 bases and J by 7 bases, with 15 bases left in between. In DNA, the CDR3 is TGTGCCAGCTCACCAAAGAGAACAGGGTTGAATTCACCCCTCCACTTT. This translates into CASSPKRTGLNSPLHF.

V and J are TRBV30 and TRBJ1-1, with 8 bases identical to TRBD1. V dropped 2 bases and J dropped 5; count of bases not matched to a gene: 10. From germline, CDR1 is GTSNPN and CDR2 SVGIG (reference sequence). This CDR3 spans 15 amino acids. CDR3 coding DNA: TGTGCCTGGAGTAGCCGCTATACAGGGGGAACTGAAGCTTTCTTT. Translation gives CAWSSRYTGGTEAFF.

Within the sample, this clonotype is large. This sequence joins TRBV11-3 and TRBJ1-5, with 8 bases identical to TRBD1. Germline V gene sequence: CDR1 SGHNT, CDR2 YENEEA. J gave up 7 bases and V 5 bases, and 4 bases lay outside the gene matches. The CDR3 has 13 residues. CDR3 in DNA: TGTGCCAGCAGCCCAGGGGGCGGCCAGCCCCAGCATTTT. This gives the protein CASSPGGGQPQHF.

The V and J genes are TRBV5-1 and TRBJ1-2, with D maybe TRBD1 (5 bases). Germline V gene sequence: CDR1 SGHRS, CDR2 YFSETQ. This CDR3 is 14 amino acids long. The V end lost 0 bases, the J end lost 2 bases, and 8 bases lay between the germline ends. CDR3 residues: CASSLGTLNYGYTF. CDR3 bases: TGCGCCAGCAGCTTGGGGACATTGAACTATGGCTACACCTTC.

The J gene is TRBJ2-3, the V gene TRBV7-2, with a possible D match to TRBD1 (5 bases). The germline gives CDR1 SGHTA, CDR2 FQGNSA. This CDR3 spans 14 amino acids. V was cut by 3 bases and J by 0 bases, with 7 bases left in between. As DNA, the CDR3 is TGTGCCAGCAGCTTGGGGCATAGCACAGATACGCAGTATTTT. It codes for CASSLGHSTDTQYF.

This clonotype is large by share. This chain uses TRBV6-5 with TRBJ2-6, with D possibly matching TRBD2 (6 bases). Between the trimmed V and J ends, which lost 0 bases and 1 base, there was a span of 7 bases. Germline V gives CDR1 MNHEY, CDR2 SVGAGI. This CDR3 has 16 amino acids. The CDR3 loop is CASSYSGGSGANVLTF. The DNA for the CDR3 is TGTGCCAGCAGTTACTCTGGGGGGTCTGGGGCCAACGTCCTGACTTTC.